These 27 T cell receptor beta chains came from one sample sequenced in a study of T cells in Graves' hyperthyroidism and ophthalmopathy. The investigators amplified TCR beta CDR3 regions from RNA transcripts. The HTBI set primed first-round TCR CDR3 RT-PCR. TCRdb fed the multiplex PCR reads into MiXCR, producing one record per CDR3 protein. Of under 600,000 distinct CDR3 sequences in the sample, more than 15% were seen once. Source material: blood. The receptors come from a woman aged 40 to 50 with Graves' ophthalmopathy.

This clonotype was observed a few times. A junction boundary mismatches the germline segment, possibly from a read error. The V call is TRBV29-1, the J call TRBJ2-7; D call uncertain. Germline V CDR1 and CDR2: SQVTM, ANQGSEA. This CDR3 has 14 residues. CDR3 loop: CSVEDPRSPYGQYF. The CDR3 DNA is TGCAGCGTTGAAGATCCGAGGTCTCCCTACGGGCAGTACTTC.

In this sample, this clonotype turned up many times. The chain recombines TRBV20-1 with TRBJ2-3; 8 nucleotides align to TRBD2. Losses at the gene ends were 4 bases for V and 2 bases for J; bases not matched to a gene: 5. The CDR3 sequence is 14 residues long. The germline CDR1 and CDR2 sequences are DFQATT and SNEGSKA (reference sequence). The CDR3 coding sequence is TGCAGTGCTACTACTAGCGGCTACACAGATACGCAGTATTTT. Residues: CSATTSGYTDTQYF.

The rearrangement links TRBV4-1 to TRBJ1-5, with 7 nucleotides matching TRBD1. Per the germline V gene, CDR1 is MGHRA and CDR2 is YSYEKL. The CDR3 runs to 14 residues. V gave up 4 bases and J gave up 4 bases; unmatched junction bases: 4. DNA of the CDR3: TGCGCCAGCAGCCCGGGACAGCCAAATCAGCCCCAGCATTTT. Translation: CASSPGQPNQPQHF.

The CDR3 DNA is TGTGCCAGCAGTTTGTTCGGCCCCTCTGGGGCCAACGTCCTGACTTTC. Amino acids: CASSLFGPSGANVLTF. This rearrangement joins TRBV28 to TRBJ2-6; D gene uncertain. Trimming cost V 3 bases and J 0 bases, with 9 bases left between them. The CDR3 covers 16 residues. Germline CDR1 reads MDHEN; CDR2 reads SYDVKM.

This clonotype occurred many times. The chain is built from TRBV6-5 and TRBJ2-1, with 8 bases matching TRBD2. Per the germline V gene, CDR1 is MNHEY and CDR2 is SVGAGI. The length of the CDR3 is 14 residues. After removal of 2 bases from V and 10 bases from J, the junction contained 7 bases not matched to a gene. In DNA, the CDR3 is TGTGCCAGCAGTTACCGGGAGGGCCACGGGGAGCAGTTCTTC. Encoded protein: CASSYREGHGEQFF.

This clonotype was detected many times. This chain joins TRBV2 and TRBJ2-5; the match to TRBD1 covers 8 bases. V lost 6 bases, J lost 1 base, and 4 bases stayed unmatched. Germline values: CDR1 SNHLY, CDR2 FYNNEI. The CDR3 runs 14 residues. The CDR3 DNA reads as TGTGCCAGCAGACACGGGACAGGCCAAGAGACCCAGTACTTC. As protein: CASRHGTGQETQYF. Combining the CDR3 with reference TRBV2 and TRBJ2-5 gives the whole variable domain EPEVTQTPSHQVTQMGQEVILRCVPISNHLYFYWYRQILGQKVEFLVSFYNNEISEKSEIFDDQFSVERPDGSNFTLKIRSTKLEDSAMYFCASRHGTGQETQYFGPGTRLLVL.

This clonotype was detected ten times or more. The chain recombines TRBV3-1 with TRBJ2-7; D is unresolved. Germline V gene lookup returns CDR1 LGHDT and CDR2 YNNKEL (reference sequence). The CDR3 totals 13 residues. Trimming removed 0 bases at V and 4 bases at J, with 7 bases between. The CDR3 nucleotides read TGTGCCAGCAGCCAAGAGCGAGAGTACGAGCAGTACTTC. Its translation is CASSQEREYEQYF.

In this sample, this clonotype turned up a few times. The rearrangement joins TRBV10-1 to TRBJ2-1, with D unclear. V was shortened by 5 bases and J by 6 bases, with 11 bases between the two germline ends. CDR3 length: 13 residues. Germline CDR1 reads WNHNN; CDR2 reads SYGVQD (reference sequence). CDR3 residues: CASSSHRSNEQFF. The CDR3 DNA follows: TGCGCCAGCAGTTCCCACCGGAGCAATGAGCAGTTCTTC.

This clonotype appeared a few times. The chain couples TRBV5-5 to TRBJ2-1; D might be TRBD1 (5 bases). The germline V gene encodes CDR1 SGHKS and CDR2 YYEKEE (reference sequence). The V end was cut by 4 bases, the J end by 0 bases, with 14 bases between. The CDR3 contains 16 residues. CDR3 region: CASSLQGGTSYNEQFF. The CDR3 nucleotides are TGTGCCAGCAGCCTCCAGGGCGGTACCTCCTACAATGAGCAGTTCTTC.

The chain is built from TRBV5-1 and TRBJ2-3, with D perhaps assigned TRBD1 or TRBD2 (7 bases each). Germline lookup yields CDR1 SGHRS and CDR2 YFSETQ. The CDR3 totals 16 residues. V was trimmed by 0 bases and J by 2 bases, leaving 13 bases between them. CDR3 nucleotides: TGCGCCAGCAGCTTGGAGCAGGGGGGGATCACAGATACGCAGTATTTT. Protein sequence: CASSLEQGGITDTQYF.

This clonotype was picked up many times. The J gene is TRBJ2-1, the V gene TRBV3-1; D remains ambiguous. Trimming shortened V by 0 bases and J by 14 bases, and 11 bases separated the two germline ends. Per germline, CDR1 LGHDT and CDR2 YNNKEL (reference sequence). The CDR3 spans 12 residues. CDR3 DNA sequence: TGTGCCAGCAGCCAAGAAGGGCAAAGAGAGTTCTTC. This gives the protein CASSQEGQREFF.

This clonotype appeared many times. The chain recombines TRBV3-1 with TRBJ1-5; D call uncertain. The CDR3 loop spans 15 amino acids. The ends were cut back, 1 base at V and 5 bases at J, with 12 bases in the middle. The germline CDR1 and CDR2 sequences are LGHDT and YNNKEL (reference sequence). The CDR3 DNA is TGTGCCAGCAGCCAAGGCTGGGGTGGGCATCAGCCCCAGCATTTT. It encodes CASSQGWGGHQPQHF.

At least ten counts were recorded for this clonotype. The CDR3: CASSESPTSWADTQYF. CDR3 sequence (DNA): TGTGCCAGCAGCGAAAGTCCTACTAGCTGGGCAGATACGCAGTATTTT. The rearrangement joins TRBV3-1 to TRBJ2-3; tentative D call: TRBD2 (6 bases). Germline CDR1 and CDR2: LGHDT and YNNKEL (reference sequence). The CDR3 runs 16 residues. Between the trimmed V and J ends, which lost 5 bases and 4 bases, there was a span of 19 bases.

This clonotype was observed a handful of times. The chain combines TRBV29-1 with TRBJ2-2; D is unclear. The CDR3 is 14 amino acids. Germline assignment: CDR1 SQVTM and CDR2 ANQGSEA. V lost 5 bases, J lost 3 bases, and 13 bases lay in between. The CDR3 sequence is CSVSLRLDTGELFF. The DNA for the CDR3 is TGCAGCGTTTCTTTGCGGTTGGACACCGGGGAGCTGTTTTTT.

This clonotype has a count of ten or more. The rearrangement joins TRBV5-4 to TRBJ1-2; no definite D call. Germline V gene lookup returns CDR1 SGHNT and CDR2 YYREEE (reference sequence). V was pared by 5 bases and J by 6 bases, with 14 bases between. The CDR3 totals 13 residues. CDR3: CASRQLLSDGYTF. In DNA, the CDR3 is TGTGCCAGCAGGCAGCTTTTGTCTGATGGCTACACCTTC.

This clonotype was seen more than once but under ten times. The J gene is TRBJ2-1, the V gene TRBV6-1; no reliable D call. The CDR3 is 13 amino acids. Per germline, CDR1 MNHNS and CDR2 SASEGT. V lost 5 bases, J lost 3 bases, and 8 bases lay in between. The DNA of the CDR3 is TGTGCCAGCAGTCACACCCGCTACAATGAGCAGTTCTTC. As protein: CASSHTRYNEQFF.

This clonotype has ten or more counts. V gene TRBV12-3 or TRBV12-4 combines with J gene TRBJ2-1, with TRBD2 as a possible D gene (5 bases). V lost 6 bases to trimming and J lost 0 bases, with 9 bases between them. The CDR3 length is 14 residues. The CDR3 DNA is TGTGCCAGCAGCATTGCGGGCTCCTACAATGAGCAGTTCTTC. This translates into CASSIAGSYNEQFF.

For this clonotype: An end of the junction differs from the germline gene, which may be a read error. The J gene is TRBJ1-1, the V gene TRBV5-6; D call uncertain. Germline V gene data show CDR1 as SGHDT and CDR2 as YYEEEE. The CDR3 runs to 14 residues. This chain's CDR3 is CAGSLRGPNTEAFF. CDR3 coding DNA: TGTGCCGGCAGCTTGCGAGGACCGAACACTGAAGCTTTCTTT.

This chain connects TRBV12-3 or TRBV12-4 to TRBJ1-2; perhaps TRBD1 as D (5 bases). This CDR3 spans 14 amino acids. V gave up 7 bases and J gave up 2 bases, with 14 bases separating them. The DNA for the CDR3 is TGTGCCAGCAACGCCCGGGACTCCAACTATGGCTACACCTTC. It translates to CASNARDSNYGYTF.

This chain joins TRBV5-5 and TRBJ1-1; D is unresolved. Germline V gives CDR1 SGHKS, CDR2 YYEKEE (reference sequence). With 2 bases removed from V and 3 bases from J, the gap between germline ends came to 11 bases. This CDR3 region has 14 residues. CDR3 sequence reads: CASSFGRIYTEAFF. The CDR3 coding sequence is TGTGCCAGCAGCTTTGGCAGGATTTACACTGAAGCTTTCTTT. The complete variable domain, with remaining parts taken from reference TRBV5-5 and TRBJ1-1, reads DAGVTQSPTHLIKTRGQQVTLRCSPISGHKSVSWYQQVLGQGPQFIFQYYEKEERGRGNFPDRFSARQFPNYSSELNVNALLLGDSALYLCASSFGRIYTEAFFGQGTRLTVV.

This chain joins TRBV20-1 and TRBJ2-3; 10 bases agree with TRBD2. The trim removed 6 bases at V and 7 bases at J, leaving 13 bases unmatched. The germline CDR1 and CDR2 sequences are DFQATT and SNEGSKA (reference sequence). CDR3 size: 15 residues. The CDR3 DNA is TGCAGTGCCCGAGTGCCGGGACTAGCGTACAATACGCAGTATTTT. This translates into CSARVPGLAYNTQYF.

In this sample, this clonotype turned up a few times. The rearrangement joins TRBV12-3 or TRBV12-4 to TRBJ2-3, with TRBD2 identical over 13 bases. This CDR3 has 19 residues. The V gene end was trimmed by 6 bases and the J gene end by 1 base; junction bases not matched to a gene: 13. CDR3 sequence (DNA): TGTGCCAGCAGCTCCATTACTAGCGGGAGGGCCGGGGGCACAGATACGCAGTATTTT. It yields the protein CASSSITSGRAGGTDTQYF.

This clonotype was seen repeatedly, ten times or more. The CDR3 sequence: CASSQEHRAVSGNTIYF. For the CDR3, the DNA is TGTGCCAGCAGCCAAGAGCACAGGGCGGTATCTGGAAACACCATATATTTT. This sequence joins TRBV3-1 and TRBJ1-3; tentatively, D is TRBD1 (6 bases). Trimming cost V 0 bases and J 1 base, with 13 bases left between them. Per germline, CDR1 LGHDT and CDR2 YNNKEL (reference sequence). CDR3 size: 17 residues.

Details on this clonotype: With a much larger clone just one base away, this may be a read error. This sequence joins TRBV7-9 and TRBJ2-7, with D maybe TRBD1 (5 bases). Germline loops: CDR1 SEHNR, CDR2 FQNEAQ (reference sequence). V lost 5 bases, J lost 2 bases, and 13 bases lay in between. The CDR3 runs 14 residues. The CDR3 bases are TGTGCCAGCAGCATTACGAGACAGACCTACGAGCAGTACTTC. Residues: CASSITRQTYEQYF. The entire variable domain, with the rest obtained from reference TRBV7-9 and TRBJ2-7, is as follows: DTGVSQNPRHKITKRGQNVTFRCDPISEHNRLYWYRQTLGQGPEFLTYFQNEAQLEKSRLLSDRFSAERPKGSFSTLEIQRTEQGDSAMYLCASSITRQTYEQYFGPGTRLTVT.

The chain uses TRBV27 and TRBJ1-6; TRBD1 agrees at 8 bases. The germline CDR1 and CDR2 sequences are MNHEY and SMNVEV (reference sequence). The CDR3 is 15 residues long. Trimming took 4 bases from V and 9 from J; bases not matched to a gene: 8. CDR3 in DNA: TGTGCCAGCAGTTGGGACAGGACCTCTGGTTCACCCCTCCACTTT. Translating gives CASSWDRTSGSPLHF.

This clonotype came up many times. The chain combines TRBV28 with TRBJ2-7; D might be TRBD1 or TRBD2, each matching 5 bases. The CDR3 runs 14 residues. The ends were cut back, 5 bases at V and 4 bases at J, with 15 bases in the middle. CDR1 and CDR2 (germline): MDHEN, SYDVKM. The CDR3 loop is CASSPLGREYEQYF. CDR3 DNA sequence: TGTGCCAGCAGTCCCCTGGGACGCGAATACGAGCAGTACTTC.

The chain couples TRBV12-3 or TRBV12-4 to TRBJ2-3; TRBD1 is a possible D gene (5 bases). The CDR3 spans 14 residues. The V and J ends lost 5 bases and 2 bases respectively, with 11 bases between them. The CDR3 protein is CASSLDTFTDTQYF. As DNA, the CDR3 is TGTGCCAGCAGTCTGGACACCTTCACAGATACGCAGTATTTT.